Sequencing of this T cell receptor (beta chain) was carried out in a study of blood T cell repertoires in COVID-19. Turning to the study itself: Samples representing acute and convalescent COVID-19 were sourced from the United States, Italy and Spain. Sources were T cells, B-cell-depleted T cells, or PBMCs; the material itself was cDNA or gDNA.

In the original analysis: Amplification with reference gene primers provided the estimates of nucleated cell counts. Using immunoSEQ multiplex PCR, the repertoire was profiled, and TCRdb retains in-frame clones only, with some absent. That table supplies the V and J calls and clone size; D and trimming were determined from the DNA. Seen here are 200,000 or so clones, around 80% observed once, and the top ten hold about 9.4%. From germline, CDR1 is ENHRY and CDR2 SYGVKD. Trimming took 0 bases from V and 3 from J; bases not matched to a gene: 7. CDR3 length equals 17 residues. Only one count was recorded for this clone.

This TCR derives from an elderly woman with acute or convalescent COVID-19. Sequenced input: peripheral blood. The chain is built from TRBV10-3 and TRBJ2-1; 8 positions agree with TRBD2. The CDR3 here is CAISESSASGHYNEQFF. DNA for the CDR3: TGTGCCATCAGTGAGTCATCGGCTAGCGGGCACTACAATGAGCAGTTCTTC.